The clone carrying this T cell receptor beta chain came up a few times. The V gene's germline CDR1 is MNHNS and CDR2 SASEGT. The CDR3 loop spans 16 amino acids. Trimming stripped 8 bases from V and 7 bases from J, with 21 bases between. MiXCR, applied by TCRdb to the RT-PCR reads, yields one record per CDR3 protein. The data hold hundreds of thousands of distinct CDR3 sequences, with 11% to 15% observed a single time. These data belong to a study of response to subunit inactivated influenza vaccine. The sequenced sample was PBMCs from blood, obtained 14 to 15 days before vaccination. This TCR was sampled from a man aged 50 or older who received an inactivated influenza vaccine. The chain links TRBV6-1 to TRBJ1-6; D is ambiguous. CDR3 residues: CASSLSGLHGNSPLHF. The CDR3 DNA follows: TGTGCCAGCTCCCTAAGCGGGCTTCACGGGAATTCACCCCTCCACTTT.